This T cell receptor beta chain was captured by sequencing in a study of CD8 T cells in Susac syndrome. A quantity of about 0.45 to 1 ug RNA underwent reverse transcription using random hexamers. By means of immunoSEQ multiplex PCR, TCR beta CDR3 spanning 54 Vbeta and 13 Jbeta underwent amplification. MiXCR was run by TCRdb on the immunoSEQ multiplex PCR reads, yielding one entry per CDR3 protein. The sample yields about 140,000 distinct CDR3 sequences, around 95% seen once. The germline V gene encodes CDR1 MNHEY and CDR2 SVGAGI. The CDR3 covers 13 residues. The ends were cut back, 2 bases at V and 0 bases at J, with 5 bases in the middle. Patients with Susac syndrome fulfilled recently defined diagnostic criteria for definite or probable disease. This clonotype appeared a single time.

The chain employs TRBV6-5 and TRBJ2-7, with D unclear. The TCR was taken from a human donor with Susac syndrome. Sample: CD4+ T cells from PBMCs. The CDR3 bases are TGTGCCAGCAGTTACCAGAACTCCTACGAGCAGTACTTC. Protein product: CASSYQNSYEQYF.